These 8 T cell receptor beta chains were all obtained from the same sample, sequenced in a study of T cells in Graves' hyperthyroidism and ophthalmopathy. Amplified TCR beta CDR3 regions came from RNA transcripts. When the TCR CDR3 underwent first-round RT-PCR, the HTBI primer set was used. TCRdb ran MiXCR on the multiplex PCR reads and lists one entry per CDR3 protein. This table has approximately 380,000 distinct CDR3 sequences, about 20% appearing once. The sequencing input was blood. Receptors originate from a woman between 18 and 29 years old with Graves' hyperthyroidism.

The chain carries TRBV3-1 and TRBJ1-1, with TRBD1 matching over 7 bases. Unmatched junction bases numbered 7, after V lost 4 bases and J lost 11 bases. The germline V gene encodes CDR1 LGHDT and CDR2 YNNKEL (reference sequence). This CDR3 is built from 12 residues. The CDR3 DNA reads as TGTGCCAGCAGCCGAGGGACAGTCGACGCTTTCTTT. Protein: CASSRGTVDAFF.

In this sample, this clonotype turned up many times. V and J are TRBV20-1 and TRBJ2-2; D possibly matches TRBD1 or TRBD2 (5 bases each). This CDR3 spans 13 amino acids. Trimming stripped 4 bases from V and 7 bases from J, with 13 bases between. Germline V gene data show CDR1 as DFQATT and CDR2 as SNEGSKA (reference sequence). The CDR3 DNA reads TGCAGTGCTAACCGGGACCGCCACGGGGAGCTGTTTTTT. Its protein is CSANRDRHGELFF.

This clonotype was detected many times. The CDR3 sequence is CASIREGVQNPYGYTF. CDR3 sequence (DNA): TGTGCCAGCATTCGTGAAGGGGTACAGAACCCTTATGGCTACACCTTC. J is TRBJ1-2 and V is TRBV2, with D possibly matching TRBD1 (5 bases). The CDR3 has 16 amino acids. The V end lost 7 bases, the J end lost 5 bases, and 23 bases lay between the germline ends. Per the germline V gene, CDR1 is SNHLY and CDR2 is FYNNEI. Supplemented by reference TRBV2 and TRBJ1-2, the full variable domain reads EPEVTQTPSHQVTQMGQEVILRCVPISNHLYFYWYRQILGQKVEFLVSFYNNEISEKSEIFDDQFSVERPDGSNFTLKIRSTKLEDSAMYFCASIREGVQNPYGYTFGSGTRLTVV.

In this sample, this clonotype turned up many times. This rearrangement joins TRBV6-1 to TRBJ1-2, with unresolved D. This CDR3 is built from 14 residues. The germline V gene encodes CDR1 MNHNS and CDR2 SASEGT. With 7 bases removed from V and 5 bases from J, the gap between germline ends came to 17 bases. The CDR3 loop reads CASIEDSPAYGYTF. CDR3 nucleotides: TGTGCCAGCATAGAAGACTCACCGGCATATGGCTACACCTTC.

The table lists this clonotype with many counts. The rearrangement uses TRBV10-1 and TRBJ2-2, with D uncertain. Between the trimmed V and J ends, which lost 6 bases and 0 bases, there was a span of 2 bases. Germline-derived CDR1 and CDR2 are WNHNN and SYGVQD (reference sequence). This CDR3 is built from 12 residues. The CDR3 DNA reads as TGCGCCAGCAGAACGAACACCGGGGAGCTGTTTTTT. This gives the protein CASRTNTGELFF.

This clonotype was found a few times. The chain employs TRBV9 and TRBJ1-2; 7 bases are shared with TRBD1. Germline CDR1 reads SGDLS; CDR2 reads YYNGEE. This CDR3 has 15 residues. V dropped 4 bases and J dropped 5; count of bases not matched to a gene: 11. In DNA, the CDR3 is TGTGCCAGCAGCCCGACTCCAGGGGGAGGGTATGGCTACACCTTC. Translation: CASSPTPGGGYGYTF.

The chain links TRBV29-1 to TRBJ2-7; 7 bases map to TRBD1. This CDR3 region has 13 residues. Per the germline V gene, CDR1 is SQVTM and CDR2 is ANQGSEA. V was clipped by 6 bases and J by 0 bases; unmatched bases: 5. The CDR3 DNA reads TGCAGCGTGGAGACAGGGAGCTCCTACGAGCAGTACTTC. It encodes CSVETGSSYEQYF.

This clonotype was seen many times. Since a much larger clone is just one base distant, this may be a read error. This chain connects TRBV6-1 to TRBJ2-6; possibly TRBD2 for D (5 bases). Germline-derived CDR1 and CDR2 are MNHNS and SASEGT. Trimming took off 3 bases at V and 3 bases at J, with 6 bases between the two ends. CDR3 length: 14 amino acids. The CDR3 spells CASSDGVGANVLTF. The CDR3 DNA reads TGTGCCAGCAGTGACGGGGTTGGGGCCAACGTCCTGACTTTC.